Listed below are T cell receptor beta chains from one sample, sequenced in a study of regulatory T cells in long-lasting Graves disease. MiXCR, applied by TCRdb to the multiplex PCR reads, yields one record per CDR3 protein. The data hold under 300,000 distinct CDR3 sequences, with over 20% observed a single time. Source: peripheral blood mononuclear cells (PBMCs), taken at new diagnosis, from a patient treated with antithyroid drugs. The receptor source for this set is a female donor with Graves disease. Each CDR3 is given with its conserved first and last residue. D genes are given only for firm matches. Size is omitted from some rows. Given values are once, few, many or a class for expanded clones.

many	TRBJ2-2	TRBD2	TRBV5-5	CASSWGGAGELFF	TGTGCCAGCAGCTGGGGGGGGGCCGGGGAGCTGTTTTTT
once	TRBJ1-1	TRBD1	TRBV7-7	CASSYDDRALNTEAFF	TGTGCCAGCAGTTACGACGACAGGGCACTGAACACTGAAGCTTTCTTT
.	TRBJ1-2	.	TRBV19	CASSTEGGLGGYTF	TGTGCCAGTAGTACGGAGGGCGGCCTAGGAGGCTACACCTTC
many	TRBJ2-3	TRBD2	TRBV4-1	CASSHRLAGTDTQYF	TGCGCCAGCAGCCATCGGCTAGCGGGCACAGATACGCAGTATTTT
many	TRBJ2-7	TRBD2	TRBV6-1	CASRTPAGGGGEQYF	TGTGCCAGCAGGACACCAGCGGGGGGGGGCGGCGAGCAGTACTTC
.	TRBJ1-3	.	TRBV5-1	CASSYQGPGSGNTIYF	TGCGCCAGCAGCTACCAAGGGCCCGGCTCTGGAAACACCATATATTTT
many	TRBJ2-2	.	TRBV11-2	CASSWMGSLSSTGELFF	TGTGCCAGCAGCTGGATGGGCAGCCTAAGCAGCACCGGGGAGCTGTTTTTT
few	TRBJ2-7	.	TRBV28	CASSPPGAGSYEQYF	TGTGCCAGCAGTCCTCCCGGGGCCGGGTCCTACGAGCAGTACTTC
many	TRBJ2-5	TRBD2	TRBV3-1	CASSQGYRTSGSKETQYF	TGTGCCAGCAGCCAAGGATACAGGACTAGCGGATCAAAAGAGACCCAGTACTTC
many	TRBJ2-1	TRBD2	TRBV24-1	CATSDQLADNEQFF	TGTGCCACCAGTGATCAGCTAGCGGACAATGAGCAGTTCTTC
many	TRBJ2-2	TRBD1	TRBV3-1	CASSRQGNTGELFF	TGTGCCAGCAGCCGACAGGGCAACACCGGGGAGCTGTTTTTT
many	TRBJ1-2	.	TRBV12-3/TRBV12-4	CASSLAPNHASYTF	TGTGCCAGCAGTTTAGCGCCAAATCACGCCAGCTACACCTTC
few	TRBJ1-5	.	TRBV19	CASRGIIGEEPQHF	TGTGCCAGTAGGGGTATTATCGGGGAAGAGCCCCAGCATTTT
many	TRBJ2-2	.	TRBV6-1	CASKKGRTANTGELFF	TGTGCCAGCAAAAAGGGGCGGACCGCGAACACCGGGGAGCTGTTTTTT
many	TRBJ2-7	.	TRBV11-3	CASSLEGYLSGSSNYEQYF	TGTGCCAGCAGCTTAGAGGGCTATTTGAGCGGTTCCTCCAACTACGAGCAGTACTTC
few	TRBJ2-6	.	TRBV15	CATSNGGESGANVLTF	TGTGCCACCAGCAATGGGGGAGAATCTGGGGCCAACGTCCTGACTTTC
.	TRBJ1-2	.	TRBV7-2	CASSLAGGRTNYGYTF	TGTGCCAGCAGCTTAGCGGGGGGGCGAACTAACTATGGCTACACCTTC
.	TRBJ2-2	.	TRBV5-1	CASTLHSTTNTGELFF	TGCGCCAGCACCCTGCACAGTACAACGAACACCGGGGAGCTGTTTTTT
many	TRBJ2-1	.	TRBV6-2/TRBV6-3	CASSYEAGRTFYNEQFF	TGTGCCAGCAGTTACGAAGCAGGCCGCACCTTCTACAATGAGCAGTTCTTC
many	TRBJ2-2	.	TRBV27	CASREATYQANTGELFF	TGTGCCAGCAGAGAAGCGACATACCAAGCGAACACCGGGGAGCTGTTTTTT
many	TRBJ2-2	TRBD2	TRBV11-3	CASSLTSSGSRGELFF	TGTGCCAGCAGCCTAACCTCTAGCGGGAGCCGCGGGGAGCTGTTTTTT
.	TRBJ2-3	TRBD2	TRBV25-1	CASSERGGGHTDTQYF	TGTGCCAGCAGTGAACGGGGCGGGGGGCACACAGATACGCAGTATTTT
many	TRBJ2-7	.	TRBV20-1	CSARALSYEQYF	TGCAGTGCTAGGGCACTCTCCTACGAGCAGTACTTC
few	TRBJ2-1	TRBD1	TRBV6-2/TRBV6-3	CANSTRQGRGNEQFF	TGTGCCAACAGTACTCGACAGGGAAGGGGGAATGAGCAGTTCTTC
many	TRBJ1-2	.	TRBV6-1	CASRRGRDYGYTF	TGTGCCAGCAGAAGGGGACGGGACTATGGCTACACCTTC
few	TRBJ1-4	.	TRBV19	CASSIGWREKLFF	TGTGCCAGTAGTATCGGATGGCGGGAAAAACTGTTTTTT
.	TRBJ1-1	.	TRBV30	CAWSSVHYTEAFF	TGTGCCTGGAGTAGCGTTCATTACACTGAAGCTTTCTTT
.	TRBJ1-1	.	TRBV10-3	CAISEPQGPKAFF	TGTGCCATCAGTGAGCCGCAGGGGCCTAAAGCTTTCTTT
.	TRBJ2-1	TRBD2	TRBV20-1	CSASGRTYNEQFF	TGCAGTGCTAGCGGGAGGACTTACAATGAGCAGTTCTTC
many	TRBJ2-1	.	TRBV20-1	CSATRGSSYNEQFF	TGCAGTGCTACGAGGGGAAGCTCCTACAATGAGCAGTTCTTC
many	TRBJ2-1	TRBD2	TRBV6-1	CASTSPGASGRDGDEQFF	TGTGCCAGCACTTCGCCCGGGGCTAGCGGGAGGGACGGGGATGAGCAGTTCTTC
few	TRBJ2-1	TRBD2	TRBV4-1	CASSQEHVAGSYNEQFF	TGCGCCAGCAGCCAAGAACATGTAGCGGGATCCTACAATGAGCAGTTCTTC
many	TRBJ1-5	TRBD1	TRBV6-1	CASRTGVNQPQHF	TGTGCCAGCAGAACAGGGGTCAATCAGCCCCAGCATTTT
many	TRBJ2-2	TRBD1	TRBV24-1	CATSASGQGNTGELFF	TGTGCCACCAGTGCTTCAGGACAGGGGAACACCGGGGAGCTGTTTTTT
many	TRBJ1-1	.	TRBV6-2/TRBV6-3	CASTEGGVLDTEAFF	TGTGCCAGCACCGAAGGAGGGGTTCTTGACACTGAAGCTTTCTTT
many	TRBJ1-3	.	TRBV30	CAWRTDRNTIYF	TGTGCCTGGCGGACAGACCGAAACACCATATATTTT
many	TRBJ2-5	.	TRBV28	CASSRARPQETQYF	TGTGCCAGCAGCCGCGCCAGGCCCCAAGAGACCCAGTACTTC
.	TRBJ1-5	TRBD1	TRBV19	CAINKDRRNQPQHF	TGTGCCATTAATAAGGACAGGCGCAATCAGCCCCAGCATTTT
many	TRBJ2-1	TRBD2	TRBV7-8	CASSSGLAGDTIFEQFF	TGTGCCAGCAGCTCAGGACTAGCGGGAGACACCATCTTTGAGCAGTTCTTC
many	TRBJ1-2	.	TRBV30	CAWSSGSGYTF	TGTGCCTGGAGTTCAGGGTCGGGCTACACCTTC
many	TRBJ2-3	.	TRBV12-3/TRBV12-4	CASSLGGGRTADTQYF	TGTGCCAGCAGCTTAGGGGGAGGCCGGACGGCAGATACGCAGTATTTT
many	TRBJ1-1	.	TRBV5-1	CASSHQYGQEAFF	TGCGCCAGCAGCCATCAGTATGGACAGGAAGCTTTCTTT
.	TRBJ2-2	.	TRBV25-1	CASRGPASTGELFF	TGTGCCAGCAGGGGACCCGCTAGTACCGGGGAGCTGTTTTTT
many	TRBJ2-3	.	TRBV5-1	CASSLKNGLLETDTQYF	TGCGCCAGCAGCCTAAAAAACGGACTCCTCGAAACAGATACGCAGTATTTT
many	TRBJ1-4	.	TRBV28	CASRTLGGANEKLFF	TGTGCCAGCAGGACCCTTGGGGGAGCTAATGAAAAACTGTTTTTT
many	TRBJ1-1	.	TRBV3-1	CASSQVGGRAFF	TGTGCCAGCAGCCAAGTTGGCGGGCGGGCTTTCTTT
many	TRBJ2-7	.	TRBV11-1	CASSLRAGAYEQYF	TGTGCCAGCAGCTTACGGGCAGGCGCCTACGAGCAGTACTTC
many	TRBJ1-1	.	TRBV11-2	CASSQAAGRLNTEAFF	TGCGCCAGCAGCCAAGCCGCCGGACGGTTGAACACTGAAGCTTTCTTT
many	TRBJ2-7	TRBD1	TRBV12-3/TRBV12-4	CASSTGTGTYEQYF	TGTGCCAGCAGTACCGGGACAGGGACCTACGAGCAGTACTTC
few	TRBJ1-4	.	TRBV29-1	CSARRDEKLFF	TGCAGCGCCCGTAGGGATGAAAAACTGTTTTTT
many	TRBJ1-2	TRBD1	TRBV28	CASSRWDRARGNGYTF	TGTGCCAGCAGTAGGTGGGACAGGGCAAGGGGCAATGGCTACACCTTC
.	TRBJ2-1	TRBD2	TRBV27	CASSFRLAGRRNEQFF	TGTGCCAGCAGTTTTCGACTAGCGGGACGTCGGAATGAGCAGTTCTTC
few	TRBJ1-4	.	TRBV20-1	CSVGMEGEKLFF	TGCAGTGTCGGGATGGAGGGGGAAAAACTGTTTTTT
many	TRBJ1-2	.	TRBV12-3/TRBV12-4	CASSARRGYGYTF	TGTGCCAGCAGTGCCCGTAGGGGCTATGGCTACACCTTC
.	TRBJ2-1	TRBD2	TRBV29-1	CSVKGLARGWGNEQFF	TGCAGCGTTAAGGGACTAGCGAGGGGCTGGGGGAATGAGCAGTTCTTC